This TCR beta chain was identified during a study of OX40 agonist ivuxolimab in advanced cancers. Study background: Ivuxolimab is an agonistic anti-OX40 (CD134) antibody, and patients were treated with it.

The data were produced by immunoSEQ multiplex PCR, yet TCRdb's version contains in-frame clones alone and is incomplete. Here the sample spans tens of thousands of clones, 79% being singletons. The sequence derives from an adult with an advanced solid tumor such as melanoma, head and neck, liver or kidney cancer. This specimen consisted of CD4+ or CD8+ T cells sorted from blood, obtained in a trial of the OX40 agonist ivuxolimab.

For the CDR3, the DNA is TGTGCCTGGCAGTTTAGGATCCACGAGCAGTACTTC. Its translation: CAWQFRIHEQYF. This sequence joins TRBV30 and TRBJ2-7; no clear D. V lost 5 bases, J lost 5 bases, and 13 bases lay in between. The length of the CDR3 is 12 residues. CDR1 and CDR2 (germline): GTSNPN, SVGIG (reference sequence). The full variable domain, in which reference TRBV30 and TRBJ2-7 provide the parts outside the CDR3, is SQTIHQWPATLVQPVGSPLSLECTVEGTSNPNLYWYRQAAGRGLQLLFYSVGIGQISSEVPQNLSASRPQDRQFILSSKKLLLSDSGFYLCAWQFRIHEQYFGPGTRLTVT.